One sample yielded the 22 T cell receptor beta chains listed below, sequenced in a study of T cells in narcolepsy. Clones were sequenced by immunoSEQ multiplex PCR, and TCRdb holds only the in-frame ones, with some missing. The table has around 30,000 clones, roughly three quarters seen once. The sample was memory (CD45RA-) CD4+ T cells from blood. These receptors originate from a human donor in good health.

This clone was detected only a few times. The V call is TRBV5-4, the J call TRBJ2-5; D uncertain. V was shortened by 0 bases and J by 1 base, with 7 bases between the two germline ends. The germline V gene has CDR1 SGHNT and CDR2 YYREEE (reference sequence). This CDR3 is 14 amino acids long. The DNA for the CDR3 is TGTGCCAGCAGCTTGGAAGTTTTCCAAGAGACCCAGTACTTC. Its protein product is CASSLEVFQETQYF. Based on the CDR3 plus reference TRBV5-4 and TRBJ2-5, the full variable domain is ETGVTQSPTHLIKTRGQQVTLRCSSQSGHNTVSWYQQALGQGPQFIFQYYREEENGRGNFPPRFSGLQFPNYSSELNVNALELDDSALYLCASSLEVFQETQYFGPGTRLLVL.

The chain has TRBV5-4 and TRBJ2-1, with 8 bases that match TRBD1. Germline-derived CDR1 and CDR2 are SGHNT and YYREEE (reference sequence). J gave up 4 bases and V 4 bases, and 7 bases lay outside the gene matches. The length of the CDR3 is 15 residues. CDR3 amino acids: CASSKTGDFYNEQFF. CDR3 sequence (DNA): TGTGCCAGCAGCAAGACAGGGGATTTTTACAATGAGCAGTTCTTC.

Concerning this clone: Other DNA sequences within the sample encode an identical CDR3. The chain has TRBV5-4 and TRBJ2-5, with D tentatively TRBD2 (5 bases). CDR1 is SGHNT, CDR2 YYREEE, per germline (reference sequence). The CDR3 is 16 amino acids. Trimming took 1 base from V and 4 from J, leaving 17 bases between them. The CDR3 DNA sequence: TGTGCCAGCAGCTTGAATGCGGGTCGGGGTGGAGAGACCCAGTACTTC. It is translated as CASSLNAGRGGETQYF.

The chain is built from TRBV6-1 and TRBJ1-2; D is undetermined. The CDR3 sequence is 13 residues long. Germline values: CDR1 MNHNS, CDR2 SASEGT. V lost 7 bases, J lost 8 bases, and 17 bases lay in between. The CDR3 DNA follows: TGTGCCAGCACTTTGGAGAGGTCTCTCGGCTACACCTTC. It specifies CASTLERSLGYTF.

The CDR3 is CASSQVGGAYTGELFF. The CDR3 DNA reads TGTGCCAGCAGCCAAGTTGGGGGCGCGTACACCGGGGAGCTGTTTTTT. The V call is TRBV4-2, the J call TRBJ2-2; D perhaps matches TRBD1 (6 bases). The germline V gene encodes CDR1 LGHNA and CDR2 YNFKEQ. Trimming pared 1 base from V and 3 bases from J, leaving 12 bases between. This CDR3 is built from 16 residues.

The genes are TRBV4-2 and TRBJ2-7; D gene unclear. From germline, CDR1 is LGHNA and CDR2 YNFKEQ. Deletions cut 6 bases from V and 3 bases from J, with 6 bases between. This CDR3 has 11 residues. The CDR3 here is CASSSGYEQYF. Written as DNA, the CDR3 is TGTGCCAGCAGTTCCGGCTACGAGCAGTACTTC.

The J gene is TRBJ1-1, the V gene TRBV5-4; 7 positions agree with TRBD1. Germline lookup yields CDR1 SGHNT and CDR2 YYREEE (reference sequence). V trimming: 0 bases; J trimming: 1 base; junction bases outside the gene matches: 3. This CDR3 region has 15 residues. As DNA, the CDR3 is TGTGCCAGCAGCTTGGCCCAGGGGGGGAACACTGAAGCTTTCTTT. Its translation is CASSLAQGGNTEAFF.

The chain is built from TRBV5-1 and TRBJ2-1; 10 bases line up with TRBD2. The germline V gene has CDR1 SGHRS and CDR2 YFSETQ. V was clipped by 4 bases and J by 0 bases; unmatched bases: 10. The CDR3 has 18 residues. CDR3 sequence reads: CASSPGTSARTSYNEQFF. The CDR3 DNA sequence: TGCGCCAGCAGCCCTGGGACTAGCGCTCGCACCTCCTACAATGAGCAGTTCTTC.

V and J are TRBV5-6 and TRBJ1-1, with D tentatively TRBD1 (5 bases). Trimming pared 4 bases from V and 2 bases from J, leaving 18 bases between. CDR1 and CDR2 from the germline V gene are SGHDT and YYEEEE. This CDR3 has 16 amino acids. The CDR3 is CASSPRPTGANTEAFF. CDR3 sequence (DNA): TGTGCCAGCAGCCCCCGCCCAACCGGGGCAAACACTGAAGCTTTCTTT.

This chain links TRBV6-1 with TRBJ1-1; D unclear. V was pared by 8 bases and J by 1 base, with 8 bases between. CDR1 is MNHNS and CDR2 is SASEGT in the germline V gene. This CDR3 spans 12 amino acids. The CDR3 nucleotides are TGTGCCAGCGGGGTCTCGAACACTGAAGCTTTCTTT. Encoded protein: CASGVSNTEAFF.

This chain uses TRBV25-1 with TRBJ2-5, with TRBD1 matching over 9 bases. CDR1 and CDR2 from the germline V gene are MGHDK and SYGVNS. V shed 4 bases, J shed 4 bases, and the junction held 7 bases outside the gene matches. CDR3 length equals 15 residues. The CDR3 nucleotides are TGTGCCAGCAGTGGGTCCGGGACAGGGCTAGAGACCCAGTACTTC. Translated, it gives CASSGSGTGLETQYF.

The V gene is TRBV2, the J gene TRBJ2-3; 12 bases align to TRBD1. V lost 8 bases and J lost 2; bases outside the gene matches: 20. This CDR3 region has 20 residues. CDR1 and CDR2 from the germline V gene are SNHLY and FYNNEI. CDR3 protein: CASLKYRDRGPRTHTDTQYF. Written as DNA, the CDR3 is TGTGCCAGCCTCAAGTACCGGGACAGGGGGCCCAGAACGCACACAGATACGCAGTATTTT.

The CDR3 sequence is CAWSRTVQETQYF. Written as DNA, the CDR3 is TGTGCCTGGAGTAGGACAGTCCAAGAGACCCAGTACTTC. The V and J genes are TRBV30 and TRBJ2-5; possible D gene TRBD1, 6 bases. The CDR3 runs to 13 residues. Trimming left V 2 bases short and J 1 base short, with 8 bases between. Germline V gene data show CDR1 as GTSNPN and CDR2 as SVGIG (reference sequence).

The chain uses TRBV6-1 and TRBJ1-5; D possibly corresponds to TRBD1 (5 bases). The germline CDR1 and CDR2 sequences are MNHNS and SASEGT. The CDR3 runs 14 residues. V lost 11 bases and J lost 4, with 18 bases in between. The CDR3 loop is CAVNGGVLNQPQHF. DNA of the CDR3: TGTGCCGTAAATGGGGGGGTTTTAAATCAGCCCCAGCATTTT.

As regards this clone: Sequence at one end of the junction differs from germline and may be a read error. The chain employs TRBV19 and TRBJ2-1; D unresolved. Germline CDR1 and CDR2: LNHDA and SQIVND (reference sequence). This CDR3 region has 12 residues. The CDR3 sequence: CASSIGYSEQFF. CDR3 coding DNA: TGTGCCAGTAGTATCGGCTACAGTGAGCAGTTCTTC.

In its sample, this clone was seen once. At the DNA level, this CDR3 is encoded by other sequences in the same sample as well. The chain couples TRBV5-6 to TRBJ2-7; no clear D. V was shortened by 1 base and J by 3 bases, with 11 bases between the two germline ends. Germline values: CDR1 SGHDT, CDR2 YYEEEE. This CDR3 comprises 14 residues. CDR3 nucleotide sequence: TGTGCCAGCAGCTTGTATCAGCAGCACTACGAGCAGTACTTC. Translated: CASSLYQQHYEQYF. Full variable domain (missing parts from reference TRBV5-6 and TRBJ2-7): DAGVTQSPTHLIKTRGQQVTLRCSPKSGHDTVSWYQQALGQGPQFIFQYYEEEERQRGNFPDRFSGHQFPNYSSELNVNALLLGDSALYLCASSLYQQHYEQYFGPGTRLTVT.

This clone was recorded a few times. This sequence joins TRBV4-1 and TRBJ1-2; no reliable D call. CDR3 length equals 13 residues. Germline V CDR1 and CDR2: MGHRA, YSYEKL. V gave up 4 bases and J gave up 4 bases, with 10 bases separating them. The CDR3 region is CASSPRPPYGYTF. For the CDR3, the DNA is TGCGCCAGCAGCCCTCGGCCCCCCTATGGCTACACCTTC.

This clone was observed a handful of times. The chain is built from TRBV6-6 and TRBJ2-1; D is unresolved. V shed 6 bases and J shed 7 bases, with 4 bases lying between them. CDR1 and CDR2 (germline): MNHNY, SVGAGI (reference sequence). This CDR3 spans 10 amino acids. The DNA of the CDR3 is TGTGCCAGCAGCAGGAATGAGCAGTTCTTC. Its protein is CASSRNEQFF.

The chain carries TRBV10-1 and TRBJ2-5; D gene ambiguous. Germline CDR1 and CDR2: WNHNN and SYGVQD (reference sequence). CDR3 length: 12 residues. Deletions cut 0 bases from V and 4 bases from J, with 3 bases between. The CDR3 nucleotides read TGCGCCAGCAGTGAGTCGAGAGAGACCCAGTACTTC. Encoded protein: CASSESRETQYF.

The chain combines TRBV5-1 with TRBJ2-1; 8 positions agree with TRBD2. The CDR3 is 17 amino acids. The germline CDR1 and CDR2 sequences are SGHRS and YFSETQ. V dropped 4 bases and J dropped 8; count of bases not matched to a gene: 17. CDR3 sequence reads: CASSRGRYSGTNDEQFF. CDR3 coding DNA: TGCGCCAGCAGCCGTGGTCGATATAGCGGGACGAACGATGAGCAGTTCTTC.

This clone was detected once. J is TRBJ1-2 and V is TRBV7-8; tentative D call: TRBD1 (5 bases). From germline, CDR1 is SGHVS and CDR2 FQNEAQ. CDR3 size: 15 residues. V lost 5 bases, J lost 4 bases, and 17 bases lay in between. The CDR3 is CASSQGQLRLYGYTF. The CDR3 bases are TGTGCCAGCAGCCAGGGTCAGCTTAGACTCTATGGCTACACCTTC.

The chain links TRBV7-4 to TRBJ2-7; D remains ambiguous. The CDR3 sequence is 13 residues long. V dropped 5 bases and J dropped 4 bases, with 12 bases sitting between them. Germline V gives CDR1 SGHVT, CDR2 SQSDAQ. This CDR3 reads CASSDELEYEQYF. CDR3 sequence (DNA): TGTGCCAGCAGCGACGAACTTGAATACGAGCAGTACTTC.